This entry describes one T cell receptor beta chain. The antigen is unknown. Germline V gene lookup returns CDR1 ENHRY and CDR2 SYGVKD. V lost 7 bases to trimming and J lost 3 bases; unmatched junction nucleotides: 14. The CDR3 sequence is 16 residues long. These data come from a study of post-analysis software for immune sequencing data. The study, taken as a whole, reports: TRBV segments more frequent in patients than in controls numbered roughly 5 and included TRBV5-6, TRBV5-1 and TRBV20-1.

TCR beta cDNA libraries had unique molecular identifiers. There were 1 to 10 million T cells, and about 540,000 cDNA molecules came from them. TCRdb re-derived calls from the PCR reads in MiXCR, one entry per CDR3 protein. The table lists 650,000 to 850,000 distinct CDR3 sequences, about 53% of them singletons. The sequenced sample was blood. The TCR comes from a girl between 5 and 17 years old with multiple sclerosis. The gene calls are TRBV10-3 and TRBJ1-1; 7 bases fit TRBD1. The CDR3 DNA reads as TGTGCCATCAATGCAGGGGCCTCAGGGGGAGACACTGAAGCTTTCTTT. This gives the protein CAINAGASGGDTEAFF.